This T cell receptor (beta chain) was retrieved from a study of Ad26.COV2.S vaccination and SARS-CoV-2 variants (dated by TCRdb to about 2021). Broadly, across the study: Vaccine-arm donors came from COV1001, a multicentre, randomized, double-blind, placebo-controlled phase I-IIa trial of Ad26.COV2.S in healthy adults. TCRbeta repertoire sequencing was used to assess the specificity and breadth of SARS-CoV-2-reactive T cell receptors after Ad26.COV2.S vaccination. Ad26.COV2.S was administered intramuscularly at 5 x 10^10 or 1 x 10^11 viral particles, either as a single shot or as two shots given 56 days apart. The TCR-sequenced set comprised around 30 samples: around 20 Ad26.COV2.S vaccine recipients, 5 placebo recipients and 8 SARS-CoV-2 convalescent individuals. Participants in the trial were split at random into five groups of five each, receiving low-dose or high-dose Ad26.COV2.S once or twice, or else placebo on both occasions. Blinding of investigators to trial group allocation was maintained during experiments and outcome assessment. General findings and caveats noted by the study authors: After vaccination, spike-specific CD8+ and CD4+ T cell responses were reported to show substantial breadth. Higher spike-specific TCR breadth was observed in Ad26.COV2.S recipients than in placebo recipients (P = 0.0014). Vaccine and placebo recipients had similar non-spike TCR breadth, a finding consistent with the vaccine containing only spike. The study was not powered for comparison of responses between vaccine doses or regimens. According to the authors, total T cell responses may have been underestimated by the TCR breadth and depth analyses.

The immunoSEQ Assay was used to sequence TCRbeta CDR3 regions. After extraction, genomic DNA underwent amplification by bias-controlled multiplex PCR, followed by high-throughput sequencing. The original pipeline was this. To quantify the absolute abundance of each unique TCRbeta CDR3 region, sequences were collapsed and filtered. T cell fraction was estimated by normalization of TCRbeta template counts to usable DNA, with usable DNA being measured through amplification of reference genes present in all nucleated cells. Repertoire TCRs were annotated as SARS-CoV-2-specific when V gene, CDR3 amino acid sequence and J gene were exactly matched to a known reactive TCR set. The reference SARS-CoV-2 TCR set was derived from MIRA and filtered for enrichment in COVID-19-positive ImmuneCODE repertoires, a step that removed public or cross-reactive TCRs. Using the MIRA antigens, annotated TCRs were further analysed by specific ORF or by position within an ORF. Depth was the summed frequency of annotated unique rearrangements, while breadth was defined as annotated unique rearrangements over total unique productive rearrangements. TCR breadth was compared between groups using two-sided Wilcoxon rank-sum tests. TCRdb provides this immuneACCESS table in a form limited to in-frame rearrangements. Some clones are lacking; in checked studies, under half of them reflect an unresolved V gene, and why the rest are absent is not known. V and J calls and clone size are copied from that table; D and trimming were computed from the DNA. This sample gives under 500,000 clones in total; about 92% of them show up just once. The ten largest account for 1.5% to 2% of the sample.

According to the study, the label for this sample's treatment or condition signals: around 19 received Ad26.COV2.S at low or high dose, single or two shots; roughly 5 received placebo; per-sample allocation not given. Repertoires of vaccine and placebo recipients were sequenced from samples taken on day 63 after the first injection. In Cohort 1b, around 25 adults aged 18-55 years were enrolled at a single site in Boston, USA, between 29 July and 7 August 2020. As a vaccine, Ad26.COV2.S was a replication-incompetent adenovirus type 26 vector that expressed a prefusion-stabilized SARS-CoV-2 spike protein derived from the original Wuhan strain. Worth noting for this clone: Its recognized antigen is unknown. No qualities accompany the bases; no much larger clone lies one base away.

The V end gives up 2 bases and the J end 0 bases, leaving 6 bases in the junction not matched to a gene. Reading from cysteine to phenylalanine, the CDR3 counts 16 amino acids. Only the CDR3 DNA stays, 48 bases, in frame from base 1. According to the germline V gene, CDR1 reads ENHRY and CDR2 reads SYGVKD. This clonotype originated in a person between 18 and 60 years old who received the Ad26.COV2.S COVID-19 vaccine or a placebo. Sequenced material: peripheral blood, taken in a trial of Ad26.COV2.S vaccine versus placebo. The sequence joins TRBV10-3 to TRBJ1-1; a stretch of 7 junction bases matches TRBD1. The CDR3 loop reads CAISEGHRGMNTEAFF. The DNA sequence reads TGTGCCATCAGTGAGGGACACAGGGGAATGAACACTGAAGCTTTCTTT.